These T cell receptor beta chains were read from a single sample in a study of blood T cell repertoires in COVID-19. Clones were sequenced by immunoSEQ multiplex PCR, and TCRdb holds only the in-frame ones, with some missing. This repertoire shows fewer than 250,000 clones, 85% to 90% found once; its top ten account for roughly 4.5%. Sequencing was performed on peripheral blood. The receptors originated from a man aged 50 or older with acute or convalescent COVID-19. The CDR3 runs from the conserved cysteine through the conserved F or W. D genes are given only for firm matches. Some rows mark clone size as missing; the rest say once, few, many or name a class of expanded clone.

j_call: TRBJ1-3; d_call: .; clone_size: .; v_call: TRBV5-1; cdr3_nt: TGCGCCAGCAGCCCGCTAGGAGGGGCATCGGGAAACACCATATATTTT; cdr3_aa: CASSPLGGASGNTIYF
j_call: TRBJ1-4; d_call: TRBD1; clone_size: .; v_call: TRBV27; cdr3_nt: TGTGCCAGTAGGGACAGGGGGCGTGAAAAACTGTTTTTT; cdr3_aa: CASRDRGREKLFF
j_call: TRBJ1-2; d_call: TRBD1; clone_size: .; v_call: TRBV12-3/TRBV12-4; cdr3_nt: TGTGCCAGCAGTGACAGGGGGGCCTATGGCTACACCTTC; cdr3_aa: CASSDRGAYGYTF
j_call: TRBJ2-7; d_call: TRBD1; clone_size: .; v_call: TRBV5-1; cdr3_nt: TGCGCCAGCAGGTGGGACAGGGGGTACGAGCAGTACTTC; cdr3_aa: CASRWDRGYEQYF
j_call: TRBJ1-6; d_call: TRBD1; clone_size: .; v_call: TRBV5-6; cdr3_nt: TGTGCCAGCAGCTCGGGACAGGGGGCTTATTCACCCCTCCACTTT; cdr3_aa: CASSSGQGAYSPLHF
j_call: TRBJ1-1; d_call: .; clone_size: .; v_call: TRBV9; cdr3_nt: TGTGCCAGCAGCGTAGCTGACAGAGACGAAGCTTTCTTT; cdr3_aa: CASSVADRDEAFF
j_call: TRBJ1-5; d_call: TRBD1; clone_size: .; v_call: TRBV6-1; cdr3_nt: TGTGCCAGCAGTGAGGGGGTCGGGACAGGATTTTATAGCAATCAGCCCCAGCATTTT; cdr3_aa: CASSEGVGTGFYSNQPQHF
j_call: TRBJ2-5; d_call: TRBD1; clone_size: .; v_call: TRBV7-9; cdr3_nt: TGTGCCAGCAGCTTAGCCTTCGGACAGGGCACCCAAGAGACCCAGTACTTC; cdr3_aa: CASSLAFGQGTQETQYF
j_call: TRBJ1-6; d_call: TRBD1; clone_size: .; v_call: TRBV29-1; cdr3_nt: TGCAGCGCCCGGGGACAGGGTGAAAATTCACCCCTCCACTTT; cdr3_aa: CSARGQGENSPLHF
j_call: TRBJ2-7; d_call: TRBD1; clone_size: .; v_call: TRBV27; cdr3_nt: TGTGCCAGCATCTCCGGGACAGGACCCTACGAGCAGTACTTC; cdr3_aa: CASISGTGPYEQYF
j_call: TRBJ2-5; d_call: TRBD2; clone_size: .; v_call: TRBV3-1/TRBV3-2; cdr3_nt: TGTGCCAGCAGCACCAGCGGGGGGTCAGAGACCCAGTACTTC; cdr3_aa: CASSTSGGSETQYF
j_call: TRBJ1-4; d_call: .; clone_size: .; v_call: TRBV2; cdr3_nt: TGTGCCAGCAGGGCGGGCTCAACTAATGAAAAACTGTTTTTT; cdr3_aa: CASRAGSTNEKLFF
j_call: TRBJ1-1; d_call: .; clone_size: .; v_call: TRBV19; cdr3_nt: TGTGCCAGTAGTATTAATCGGGAAACGGGAGCTTTCTTT; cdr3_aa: CASSINRETGAFF
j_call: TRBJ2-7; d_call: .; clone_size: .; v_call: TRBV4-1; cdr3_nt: TGCGCCAGCAGCCAAGCTTCGACAATAATGAGCTACGAGCAGTACTTC; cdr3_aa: CASSQASTIMSYEQYF
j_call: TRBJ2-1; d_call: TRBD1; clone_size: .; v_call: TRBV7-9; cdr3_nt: TGTGCCAGCAGCTTATGGCGGACAGGGGGGTACGATGAGCAGTTCTTC; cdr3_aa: CASSLWRTGGYDEQFF
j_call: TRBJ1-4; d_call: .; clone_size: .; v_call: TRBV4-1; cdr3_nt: TGCGCCAGCAGCCAGGCCTTGGGTGCAGGGCTTAATGAAAAACTGTTTTTT; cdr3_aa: CASSQALGAGLNEKLFF
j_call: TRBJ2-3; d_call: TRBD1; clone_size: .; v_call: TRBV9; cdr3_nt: TGTGCCAGCAGCGTAGCTACAGGGGACCCTAGCACAGATACGCAGTATTTT; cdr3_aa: CASSVATGDPSTDTQYF
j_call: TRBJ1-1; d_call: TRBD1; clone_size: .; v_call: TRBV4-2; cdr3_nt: TGTGCCAGCAGACGCCCGGGGACAGGGGGCTCGAACACTGAAGCTTTCTTT; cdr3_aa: CASRRPGTGGSNTEAFF
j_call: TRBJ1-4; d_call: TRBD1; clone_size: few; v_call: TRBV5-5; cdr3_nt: TGTGCCAGCAGCTTGGAAGTAGGACAGGGTCCTCTGTTTTTT; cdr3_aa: CASSLEVGQGPLFF
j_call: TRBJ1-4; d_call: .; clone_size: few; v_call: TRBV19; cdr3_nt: TGTGCCAGTAGTTGGGGGCGCTTCAATGAAAAACTGTTTTTT; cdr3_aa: CASSWGRFNEKLFF
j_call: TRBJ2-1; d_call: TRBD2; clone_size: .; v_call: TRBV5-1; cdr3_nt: TGCGCCAGCAGCCCTGGGACTATAAGATATGGTGAGCAGTTCTTC; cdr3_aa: CASSPGTIRYGEQFF
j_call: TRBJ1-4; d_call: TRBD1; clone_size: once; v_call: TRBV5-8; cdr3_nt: TGTGCCAGCAGTTTTGGGACAGACCAACGGAATGAAAAACTGTTTTTT; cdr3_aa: CASSFGTDQRNEKLFF
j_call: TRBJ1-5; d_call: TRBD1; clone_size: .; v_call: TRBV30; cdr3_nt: TGTGCCTGGAGTAAGACAGGGGGCGATCAGCCCCAGCATTTT; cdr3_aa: CAWSKTGGDQPQHF
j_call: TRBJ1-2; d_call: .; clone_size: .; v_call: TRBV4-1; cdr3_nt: TGCGCCAGCAGCCAAGAGGGCAGGGCCCATTTTAACTATGGCTACACCTTC; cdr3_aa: CASSQEGRAHFNYGYTF
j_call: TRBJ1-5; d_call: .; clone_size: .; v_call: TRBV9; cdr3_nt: TGTGCCAGCAGCGCCACAGGAGATAGCAATCAGCCCCAGCATTTT; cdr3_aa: CASSATGDSNQPQHF
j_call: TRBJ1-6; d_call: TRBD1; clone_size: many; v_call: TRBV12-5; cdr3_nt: TGTGCTAGTGGTCTCGGACAGGGGGCGGATTCACCCCTCCACTTT; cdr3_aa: CASGLGQGADSPLHF
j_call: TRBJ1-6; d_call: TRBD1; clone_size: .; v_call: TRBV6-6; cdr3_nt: TGTGCCAGCAGGAAGGACAGGGGCAATTCACCCCTCCACTTT; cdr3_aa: CASRKDRGNSPLHF
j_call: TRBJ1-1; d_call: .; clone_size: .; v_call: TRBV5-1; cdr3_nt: TGCGCCAGCAGCGCCGGACTTCTGAACACTGAAGCTTTCTTT; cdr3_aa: CASSAGLLNTEAFF
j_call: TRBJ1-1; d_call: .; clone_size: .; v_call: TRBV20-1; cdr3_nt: TGCAGTGCTAGCCGACAGACTGAAGCTTTCTTT; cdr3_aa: CSASRQTEAFF
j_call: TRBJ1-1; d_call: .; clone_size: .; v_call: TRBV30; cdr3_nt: TGTGCCTGGAGTCTAGCAAACACTGAAGCTTTCTTT; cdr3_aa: CAWSLANTEAFF
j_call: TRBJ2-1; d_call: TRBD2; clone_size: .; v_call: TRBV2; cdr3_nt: TGTGCCAGCAGTGAAGATGGGACTAGCGGGGGGGCCGGAGAGCAGTTCTTC; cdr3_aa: CASSEDGTSGGAGEQFF
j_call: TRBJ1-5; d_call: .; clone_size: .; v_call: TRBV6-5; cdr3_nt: TGTGCCAGCAGTTACACCGAGGGAAGACAGCCCCAGCATTTT; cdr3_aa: CASSYTEGRQPQHF
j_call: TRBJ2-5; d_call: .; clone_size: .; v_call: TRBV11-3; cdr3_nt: TGTGCCAGCAGCTTAGAACAGGGAGAGACCCAGTACTTC; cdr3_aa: CASSLEQGETQYF
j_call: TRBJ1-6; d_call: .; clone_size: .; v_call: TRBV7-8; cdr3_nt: TGTGCCAGCAGCTTCTTCGATTCACCCCTCCACTTT; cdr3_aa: CASSFFDSPLHF
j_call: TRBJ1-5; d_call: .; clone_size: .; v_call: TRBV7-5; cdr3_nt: TGTGTCAGAAGCTTGGGCCGGGACAGGAGCTATTATCAGCCCCAGCATTTT; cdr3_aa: CVRSLGRDRSYYQPQHF
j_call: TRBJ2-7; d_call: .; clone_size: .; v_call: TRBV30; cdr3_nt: TGTGCCTGGAGTGTATTACTCGGGTTGCAGTACTTC; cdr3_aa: CAWSVLLGLQYF
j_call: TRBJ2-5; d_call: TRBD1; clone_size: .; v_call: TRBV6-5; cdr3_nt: TGTGCCAGCCCCAGGGGGCTCATGGGAGAGACCCAGTACTTC; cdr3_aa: CASPRGLMGETQYF
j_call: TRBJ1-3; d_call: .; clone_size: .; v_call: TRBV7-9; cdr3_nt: TGTGCCAGCAGGCTGGGACTCCGAGCCTCTGGAAACACCATATATTTT; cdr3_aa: CASRLGLRASGNTIYF
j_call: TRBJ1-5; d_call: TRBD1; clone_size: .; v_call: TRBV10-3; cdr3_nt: TGTGCCATCAGCCAGTCGGGACAGGGAGCATCTCAGCCCCAGCATTTT; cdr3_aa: CAISQSGQGASQPQHF
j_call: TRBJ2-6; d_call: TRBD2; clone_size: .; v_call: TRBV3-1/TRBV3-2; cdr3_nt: TGTGCCAGCAGCCGACCTAGCGGGGGCTCTGGGGCCAACGTCCTGACTTTC; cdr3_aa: CASSRPSGGSGANVLTF
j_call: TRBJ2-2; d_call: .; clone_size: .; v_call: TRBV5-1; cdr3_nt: TGCGCCAGCAGCTTGGCCCAGACACCTGGGGAGCTGTTTTTT; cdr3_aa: CASSLAQTPGELFF
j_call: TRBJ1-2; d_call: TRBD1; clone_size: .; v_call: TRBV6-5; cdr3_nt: TGTGCCAGCAGTTACACGACCGGGACAGGGGTTCGCTACACCTTC; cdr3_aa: CASSYTTGTGVRYTF
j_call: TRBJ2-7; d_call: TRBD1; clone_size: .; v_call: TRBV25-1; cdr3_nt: TGTGCCAGCAGTGTGGCAGGGGGTTACGAGCAGTACTTC; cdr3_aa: CASSVAGGYEQYF
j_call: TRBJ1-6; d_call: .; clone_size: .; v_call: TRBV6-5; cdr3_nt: TGTGCCTCGAAAAGGGGCCCTAATTCACCCCTCCACTTT; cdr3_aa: CASKRGPNSPLHF
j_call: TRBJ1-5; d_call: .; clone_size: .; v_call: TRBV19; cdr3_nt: TGTGCCAGTAGGCCTACAGGGAGGGACAATCAGCCCCAGCATTTT; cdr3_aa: CASRPTGRDNQPQHF
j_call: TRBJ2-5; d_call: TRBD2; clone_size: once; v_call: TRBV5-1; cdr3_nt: TGCGCCAGCAGGCGTACGGGGGGGCCCGGCGAGACCCAGTACTTC; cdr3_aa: CASRRTGGPGETQYF
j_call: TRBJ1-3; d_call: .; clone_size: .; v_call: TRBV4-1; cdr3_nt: TGCGCCAGCAGCCTTAGACTGAACTCTGGAAACACCATATATTTT; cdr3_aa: CASSLRLNSGNTIYF
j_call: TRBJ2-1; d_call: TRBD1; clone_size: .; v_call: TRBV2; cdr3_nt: TGTGCCAGCAGCCGACCCGGGACAGGGGGCTATGAGCAGTTCTTC; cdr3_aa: CASSRPGTGGYEQFF
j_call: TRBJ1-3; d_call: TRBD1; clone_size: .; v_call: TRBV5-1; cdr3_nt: TGCGCCAGCAGCCTGGGCACAGGGGGTACCGCCTCTGGAAACACCATATATTTT; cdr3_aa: CASSLGTGGTASGNTIYF
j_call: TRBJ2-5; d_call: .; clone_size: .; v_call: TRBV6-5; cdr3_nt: TGTGCCAGCAATCCGTACCAAGAGACCCAGTACTTC; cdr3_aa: CASNPYQETQYF
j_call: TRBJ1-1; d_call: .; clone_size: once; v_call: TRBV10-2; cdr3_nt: TGCGCCAGCAAGCGCGACGGGGGGAACACTGAAGCTTTCTTT; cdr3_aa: CASKRDGGNTEAFF
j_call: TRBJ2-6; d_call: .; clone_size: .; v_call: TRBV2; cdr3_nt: TGTGCCAGCACAGGGGTGTTCTCTGGGGCCAACGTCCTGACTTTC; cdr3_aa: CASTGVFSGANVLTF
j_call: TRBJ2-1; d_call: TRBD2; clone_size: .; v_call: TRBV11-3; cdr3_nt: TGTGCCAGCAGTCCTCCCCGGGGGACTAGCGGAAACAATGAGCAGTTCTTC; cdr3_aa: CASSPPRGTSGNNEQFF
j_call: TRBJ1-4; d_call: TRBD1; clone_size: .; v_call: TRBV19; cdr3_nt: TGTGCCAGTAGTATCCGGGACAGAAGGACGGCAAAACTGTTTTTT; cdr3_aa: CASSIRDRRTAKLFF